A single T cell receptor beta chain is shown here with its context. Libraries were prepared by immunoSEQ multiplex PCR; TCRdb keeps only in-frame clonotypes and omits some of them. In the table there are some 150,000 clones, over 80% of which are singletons. The data were obtained in a study of blood T cell repertoires in COVID-19. Study context: Sites across the United States, Italy and Spain contributed samples from acute and convalescent COVID-19.

The clonotype originates from a woman in her fifties or sixties with acute or convalescent COVID-19. The sample was peripheral blood.

The CDR3 nucleotides are TGCAGTGCTCCGGTCCTTGGCTACACCTTC. Its translation: CSAPVLGYTF. The chain uses TRBV20-1 and TRBJ1-2; D is uncertain. From germline, CDR1 is DFQATT and CDR2 SNEGSKA (reference sequence). V lost 5 bases to trimming and J lost 7 bases, with 8 bases between them. CDR3 length: 10 amino acids.